This entry describes one T cell receptor beta chain. Its antigen remains unidentified. There are no base qualities to consult, and no much larger clone falls within one base. Multiplex touch-down PCR with a mixed TRB-A/B primer pool was used to amplify rearranged TRB sequences covering the V, D and J segments. Two consecutive PCR reactions with Phusion HS II polymerase added Illumina adapters and sample indices to the amplicons. After gel purification with the NucleoSpin Gel and PCR Clean-up kit, the amplicons were checked using Qubit and an Agilent 2100 Bioanalyzer. Sequencing of the libraries was done on an Illumina MiSeq with paired-end, single-indexed 600-cycle runs. The authors processed their data as follows. Processing of the TRB sequences was carried out with MiXCR versions 2.12 and 3.0.5. Each unique CDR3 nucleotide sequence counted as one clone, and only productive sequences with at least two reads were retained. Repertoire metrics included Shannon diversity, evenness, clonality (one minus evenness), and alpha-parameterized diversity profiles from alpha 0 to 5. The IGoR algorithm was used to calculate generation probabilities of clones in the paired pre- and post-chemotherapy samples. The public reads were reanalyzed by TCRdb: fastp trimming at Q25, MiXCR alignment, in-frame beta chains only. When rows share a CDR3 protein, they turn into one entry using the most common DNA and genes. The V and J calls and clone size are TCRdb's, not the authors'. Present in this sample are more than 15,000 distinct CDR3 sequences, 45% to 50% of which were seen just once. More than 9% of the sample rests with the top ten.

Based on the germline V gene (reference sequence), the CDR1 and CDR2 sequences are SGHKS and YYEKEE. CDR3 length: 13 amino acids, cysteine to phenylalanine. Solely the CDR3 DNA is kept, with 39 bases framed from the first base. V is pared back by 4 bases and J by 11 bases, with 18 bases lying between the germline termini. This sample stems from a study of T cell repertoires in aging, cancer and after chemotherapy (dated by TCRdb to about 2019). Looking at the study overall: Donors spanned six age groups from 30 or younger to 70 or older, with at least three individuals per group. To examine immunoaging and T cell reconstitution after chemotherapy, the study profiled TCR beta repertoires in peripheral blood from healthy donors and cancer patients. Some 9 million TCR reads were contained in the full dataset. TCR repertoires from healthy donor controls were recorded over periods of several months to years and showed clear clonal overlap between repeated samplings. The cohort comprised some 220 cancer patients, roughly 93 with hematological and over 110 with solid cancers, plus 95 healthy donors as a reference group.

TCR beta rearrangements were amplified from genomic DNA extracted from peripheral blood rather than from sorted cells or RNA. Results the study describes overall, beyond this receptor: In both cancer cohorts, median generation probability rose over the chemotherapy interval, which suggests that the repertoire was reconstituted through rebound thymic output. It was noted by the authors that conclusions about immunological memory after chemotherapy cannot be drawn from the repertoire data. Untreated patients with hematological or solid cancers showed significantly lower blood TCR diversity and higher clonality than age-matched healthy donors. In healthy donors, the decline in TCR diversity with age was mainly due to loss of richness, whereas in cancer patients loss of evenness also played a role.

The clonotype comes from a human donor in good health. The sequenced sample consisted of blood. The sequence joins TRBV5-5 to TRBJ1-1; TRBD1 is a weak D gene call, 6 bases matching. The CDR3 protein: CASSRTQGGGAFF. The DNA is as follows: TGTGCCAGCAGCCGAACTCAGGGAGGGGGGGCTTTCTTT.